One sample yielded the 22 T cell receptor beta chains listed below, sequenced in a study of T cell responses to AZD1222 COVID-19 vaccine. TCRdb's copy holds only in-frame clones and misses some; the assay was immunoSEQ multiplex PCR. The sample yields approximately 150,000 clones, around 90% seen once. The sample was peripheral blood, taken 28 days after the second AZD1222 dose. The receptor set was obtained from an adult who received the AZD1222 COVID-19 vaccine.

This chain connects TRBV14 to TRBJ1-6; D remains unclear. Germline CDR1 is SGHDN and CDR2 is FVKESK. The CDR3 sequence is 15 residues long. Trimming removed 0 bases at V and 8 bases at J, with 11 bases between. The CDR3 loop is CASSQETGRHSPLHF. CDR3 nucleotides: TGTGCCAGCAGCCAAGAAACGGGGAGGCATTCACCCCTCCACTTT.

This clone came up a few times. The chain recombines TRBV7-9 with TRBJ2-7; 12 bases map to TRBD2. The length of the CDR3 is 14 residues. In germline, CDR1 is SEHNR, CDR2 FQNEAQ (reference sequence). V trimming: 6 bases; J trimming: 4 bases; junction bases outside the gene matches: 4. CDR3 protein: CASRPGLAGYEQYF. The DNA of the CDR3 is TGTGCCAGCAGACCGGGACTAGCGGGTTACGAGCAGTACTTC.

This clone appeared a single time. This chain uses TRBV7-9 with TRBJ1-1; D gene unclear. This CDR3 contains 13 residues. Trimming shortened V by 3 bases and J by 6 bases, and 11 bases separated the two germline ends. Per the germline V gene, CDR1 is SEHNR and CDR2 is FQNEAQ (reference sequence). DNA of the CDR3: TGTGCCAGCAGCTTCGAAGCGTTCCCTGAAGCTTTCTTT. It codes for CASSFEAFPEAFF.

This rearrangement joins TRBV7-9 to TRBJ2-5; D gene unclear. The ends were cut back, 5 bases at V and 4 bases at J, with 14 bases in the middle. The CDR3 loop spans 14 amino acids. CDR1 and CDR2 from the germline V gene are SEHNR and FQNEAQ (reference sequence). The chain's CDR3 is CASSRPLEGETQYF. CDR3 DNA: TGTGCCAGCAGCCGACCCCTAGAAGGAGAGACCCAGTACTTC.

The rearrangement joins TRBV6-1 to TRBJ2-1; TRBD2 matches at 7 bases. The V gene end was trimmed by 3 bases and the J gene end by 5 bases; junction bases not matched to a gene: 13. Germline assignment: CDR1 MNHNS and CDR2 SASEGT. The CDR3 runs 17 residues. CDR3: CASSEPVGGGFDNEQFF. CDR3 DNA: TGTGCCAGCAGTGAGCCAGTGGGGGGAGGGTTCGACAATGAGCAGTTCTTC.

This clone was seen a single time. V gene TRBV19 combines with J gene TRBJ2-1, with 10 bases fitting TRBD2. Looked up from germline, CDR1 is LNHDA and CDR2 is SQIVND (reference sequence). After removal of 6 bases from V and 9 bases from J, the junction contained 5 bases not matched to a gene. This CDR3 has 13 amino acids. The CDR3 is CASRPGLASEQFF. For the CDR3, the DNA is TGTGCCAGTAGACCGGGACTAGCGAGTGAGCAGTTCTTC.

The CDR3 sequence is CAISELGGQETQYF. The CDR3 DNA follows: TGTGCCATCAGTGAGCTAGGCGGCCAAGAGACCCAGTACTTC. This sequence joins TRBV10-3 and TRBJ2-5, with unresolved D. Germline V gene data show CDR1 as ENHRY and CDR2 as SYGVKD. This CDR3 is built from 14 residues. The germline V and J ends were trimmed by 2 bases and 1 base, with 8 bases remaining between them.

This clone was picked up one time. The chain couples TRBV7-9 to TRBJ2-5, with 10 bases fitting TRBD1. J was trimmed by 1 base and V by 5 bases; bases with no gene match: 10. The CDR3 length is 17 residues. CDR1 and CDR2 from the germline V gene are SEHNR and FQNEAQ (reference sequence). The CDR3 DNA is TGTGCCAGCAGCCTAAAAGACAGGGGGCTCTTCCAAGAGACCCAGTACTTC. As protein: CASSLKDRGLFQETQYF.

The chain couples TRBV23-1 to TRBJ1-2; tentatively, D is TRBD1 (6 bases). TRBV23-1 carries the ORF label, with uncertain function. This CDR3 region has 15 residues. Trimming left V 2 bases short and J 7 bases short, with 17 bases between. CDR3 in amino acids: CASSQRWQGSGGYTF. The CDR3 bases are TGCGCCAGCAGTCAAAGGTGGCAGGGGTCGGGTGGCTACACCTTC.

V usage is TRBV6-5 and J usage is TRBJ1-6; TRBD1 is a possible D gene (6 bases). CDR1 is MNHEY and CDR2 is SVGAGI in the germline V gene. CDR3 length: 13 amino acids. Trimming stripped 6 bases from V and 7 bases from J, with 10 bases between. The CDR3 sequence: CASRATGNSPLHF. CDR3 DNA: TGTGCCAGCAGAGCAACAGGGAATTCACCCCTCCACTTT.

V and J are TRBV28 and TRBJ1-1; D is unclear. Trimming took off 3 bases at V and 4 bases at J, with 15 bases between the two ends. The CDR3 has 15 amino acids. CDR1 and CDR2 (germline): MDHEN, SYDVKM. In nucleotides, the CDR3 is TGTGCCAGCAGTTTTAGGGTCGGGGAGGTCACTGAAGCTTTCTTT. As protein: CASSFRVGEVTEAFF.

The chain combines TRBV5-6 with TRBJ1-5; 7 bases agree with TRBD1. Per germline, CDR1 SGHDT and CDR2 YYEEEE. The junction had 3 bases not matched to a gene; V was cut back by 0 bases and J by 6 bases. The CDR3 is 14 residues long. In nucleotides, the CDR3 is TGTGCCAGCAGCTTGGCGGCAGGGGGTCAGCCCCAGCATTTT. Its translation is CASSLAAGGQPQHF.

The J gene is TRBJ2-3, the V gene TRBV7-9, with D unclear. There are 15 residues in the CDR3. V shed 1 base and J shed 5 bases, with 13 bases lying between them. Germline CDR1 is SEHNR and CDR2 is FQNEAQ (reference sequence). The CDR3 region has the DNA TGTGCCAGCAGCTTAGAGCTGGGTATGAAAGATACGCAGTATTTT. Translation gives CASSLELGMKDTQYF.

This chain joins TRBV30 and TRBJ2-7; 10 bases are a match to TRBD2. The germline V gene has CDR1 GTSNPN and CDR2 SVGIG (reference sequence). This CDR3 contains 15 residues. The V segment lost 6 bases and the J segment 3 bases; nucleotides outside the gene matches: 11. The chain's CDR3 is CACEVASGSVYEQYF. As DNA, the CDR3 is TGTGCCTGTGAGGTGGCTAGCGGGAGTGTCTACGAGCAGTACTTC.

This chain connects TRBV5-6 to TRBJ2-6, with D perhaps being TRBD1 or TRBD2 (6 bases each). V shed 4 bases and J shed 0 bases, with 17 bases lying between them. This CDR3 is built from 18 residues. Germline CDR1 is SGHDT and CDR2 is YYEEEE. This CDR3 is CASSPTGALSSGANVLTF. The CDR3 region has the DNA TGTGCCAGCAGCCCTACGGGGGCCCTCTCCTCTGGGGCCAACGTCCTGACTTTC.

The rearrangement uses TRBV10-1 and TRBJ2-5, with TRBD1 as a possible D gene (5 bases). Germline-derived CDR1 and CDR2 are WNHNN and SYGVQD (reference sequence). The CDR3 spans 14 residues. Trimming removed 0 bases at V and 2 bases at J, with 7 bases between. In nucleotides, the CDR3 is TGCGCCAGCAGTGAGTCGGGGCCACAAGAGACCCAGTACTTC. Residues: CASSESGPQETQYF.

The chain carries TRBV5-1 and TRBJ2-5; no definite D call. This CDR3 has 16 residues. In germline, CDR1 is SGHRS, CDR2 YFSETQ. Trimming took 0 bases from V and 5 from J, leaving 17 bases between them. The CDR3, as DNA: TGCGCCAGCAGCTTGGTGGTTGGGAACCGAAGGGAGACCCAGTACTTC. Translated, it gives CASSLVVGNRRETQYF.

J is TRBJ1-2 and V is TRBV7-9; 10 bases agree with TRBD1. Germline CDR1 and CDR2: SEHNR and FQNEAQ (reference sequence). The CDR3 has 14 residues. With 1 base clipped from V and 4 bases from J, the junction kept 0 bases outside the gene matches. The CDR3 coding sequence is TGTGCCAGCAGCTTAGGGGACAGGGGCTATGGCTACACCTTC. Its translation is CASSLGDRGYGYTF.

V and J are TRBV10-1 and TRBJ2-2; D is ambiguous. CDR3 length equals 17 residues. Trimming removed 3 bases from V and 1 base from J, with 15 bases in between. Germline CDR1 and CDR2: WNHNN and SYGVQD (reference sequence). The CDR3 protein is CASSDPPDGLNTGELFF. The DNA of the CDR3 is TGCGCCAGCAGTGATCCCCCTGACGGTCTGAACACCGGGGAGCTGTTTTTT.

This rearrangement joins TRBV7-2 to TRBJ1-5, with 8 nucleotides matching TRBD1. The ends lost 1 base at V and 0 bases at J; junction bases unmatched: 5. Germline CDR1 SGHTA, CDR2 FQGNSA. The CDR3 consists of 17 residues. The CDR3 bases are TGTGCCAGCAGCTTAGGGGGACAGGTCTTTAGCAATCAGCCCCAGCATTTT. The encoded protein is CASSLGGQVFSNQPQHF.

The genes are TRBV5-3 and TRBJ2-3; 9 nucleotides agree with TRBD2. TRBV5-3 qualifies as an ORF whose function is uncertain. Trimming took 3 bases from V and 3 from J; bases not matched to a gene: 23. The CDR3 has 21 residues. The chain's CDR3 is CARSSNITATSGWAVTDTQYF. The CDR3 DNA reads as TGTGCCAGAAGCTCTAACATAACCGCGACTAGCGGTTGGGCGGTAACAGATACGCAGTATTTT.

V usage is TRBV27 and J usage is TRBJ1-1; no firm D call. Trimming left V 4 bases short and J 2 bases short, with 14 bases between. CDR3 length equals 15 residues. Germline lookup yields CDR1 MNHEY and CDR2 SMNVEV (reference sequence). CDR3 bases: TGTGCCAGCAGTTCGCCCGCGGGTTCAAACACTGAAGCTTTCTTT. Encoded protein: CASSSPAGSNTEAFF.